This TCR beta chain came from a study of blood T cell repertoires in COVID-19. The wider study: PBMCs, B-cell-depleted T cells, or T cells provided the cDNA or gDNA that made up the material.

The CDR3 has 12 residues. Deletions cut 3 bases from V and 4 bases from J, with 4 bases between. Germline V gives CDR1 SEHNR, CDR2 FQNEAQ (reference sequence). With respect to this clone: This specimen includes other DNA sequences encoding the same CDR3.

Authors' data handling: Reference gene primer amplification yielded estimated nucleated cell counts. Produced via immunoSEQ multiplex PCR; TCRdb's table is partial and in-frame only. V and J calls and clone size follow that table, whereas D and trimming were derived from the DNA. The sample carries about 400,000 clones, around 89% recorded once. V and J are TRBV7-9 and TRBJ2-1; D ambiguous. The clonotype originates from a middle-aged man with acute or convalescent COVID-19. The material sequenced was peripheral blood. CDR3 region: CASSFRYNEQFF. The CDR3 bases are TGTGCCAGCAGCTTCCGGTACAATGAGCAGTTCTTC.